This T cell receptor (beta chain) was obtained from a study of technical replicates of blood from several donors. The V and J ends lost 3 bases and 3 bases, in that order; junction bases with no gene match: 6. Germline V gene lookup returns CDR1 SGDLS and CDR2 YYNGEE. This CDR3 region has 15 residues. Produced via immunoSEQ multiplex PCR; TCRdb's table is partial and in-frame only. This table holds 75,000 to 95,000 clones, about 94% found once. V and J are TRBV9 and TRBJ2-3; 8 bases match TRBD1. Material: T cells isolated from PBMCs. The receptor comes from a human donor in good health. In DNA, the CDR3 is TGTGCCAGCAGCGACGGACAGGGTCAGACAGATACGCAGTATTTT. Translation gives CASSDGQGQTDTQYF.